Listed below are T cell receptor beta chains from one sample, sequenced in a study of T cell clonotyping in hematopoietic cell transplantation. The repertoire was sequenced with immunoSEQ multiplex PCR; TCRdb's copy has only in-frame clones and lacks some. The table includes about 12,000 clones, roughly 45% detected once. The specimen was peripheral blood mononuclear cells. The receptors come from a man aged 50 to 59 in good health. Some clones in this sample may be carry-over from other donors' samples. The CDR3 runs from the conserved cysteine through the conserved F or W. Expanded clones are given a class, and other clones once, few, many or no size at all.

J gene	V gene	clone size	CDR3 protein
TRBJ2-3	TRBV7-2	.	CASSSGLITDTQYF
TRBJ1-2	TRBV5-6	.	CASSLVAGGGYGYTF
TRBJ2-3	TRBV19	.	CASSRTAGGADTQYF
TRBJ1-2	TRBV30	.	CAWNTGRTVNYGYTF
TRBJ2-7	TRBV29-1	.	CSVVGLGSYEQYF
TRBJ2-7	TRBV5-1	few	CASSQGSVPYEQYF
TRBJ2-2	TRBV5-6	.	CASSPPDTGELFF
TRBJ1-5	TRBV30	.	CAWATGGGQPQHF
TRBJ2-3	TRBV5-6	.	CASSSNYPGTGDLDTQYF
TRBJ2-1	TRBV9	few	CASSLATAPGEQFF
TRBJ1-2	TRBV4-1	.	CASSQGNGYTF